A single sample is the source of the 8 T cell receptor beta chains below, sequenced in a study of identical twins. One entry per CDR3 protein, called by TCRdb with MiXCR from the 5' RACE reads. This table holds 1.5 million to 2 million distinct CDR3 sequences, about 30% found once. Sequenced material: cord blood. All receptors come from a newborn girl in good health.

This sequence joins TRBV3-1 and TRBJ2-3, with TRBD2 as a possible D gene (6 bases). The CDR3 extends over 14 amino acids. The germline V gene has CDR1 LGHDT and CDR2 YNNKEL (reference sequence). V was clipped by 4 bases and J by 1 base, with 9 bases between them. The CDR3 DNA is TGTGCCAGCAGCCGACTAGTAGGCACAGATACGCAGTATTTT. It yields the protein CASSRLVGTDTQYF.

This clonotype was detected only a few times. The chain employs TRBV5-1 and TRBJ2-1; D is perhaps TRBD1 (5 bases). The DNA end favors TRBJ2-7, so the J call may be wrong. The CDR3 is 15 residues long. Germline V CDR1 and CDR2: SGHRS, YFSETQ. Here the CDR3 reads CASRPTGSSYNEQYF. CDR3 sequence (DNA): TGCGCCAGCAGGCCAACAGGTAGCTCCTACAATGAGCAGTACTTC.

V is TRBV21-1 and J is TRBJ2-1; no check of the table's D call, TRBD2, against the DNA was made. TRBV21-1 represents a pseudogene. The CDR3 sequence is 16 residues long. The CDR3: CASSLGLASGPLEQFF. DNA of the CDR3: TGTGCCAGCAGCCTAGGGTTGGCTAGCGGTCCCCTCGAGCAGTTCTTC.

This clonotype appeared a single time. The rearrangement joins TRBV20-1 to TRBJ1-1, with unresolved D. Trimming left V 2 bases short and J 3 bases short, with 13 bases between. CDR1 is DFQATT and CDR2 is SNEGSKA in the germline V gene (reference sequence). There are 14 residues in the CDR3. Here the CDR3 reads CSARLHGYYTEAFF. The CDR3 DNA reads TGCAGTGCTAGACTACACGGATATTACACTGAAGCTTTCTTT.

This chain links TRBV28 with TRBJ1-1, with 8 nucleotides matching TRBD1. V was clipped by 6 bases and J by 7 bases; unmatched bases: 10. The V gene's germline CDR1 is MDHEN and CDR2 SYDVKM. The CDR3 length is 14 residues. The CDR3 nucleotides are TGTGCCAGCAGACTGCTCGGACAGGGCGGTGAAGCTTTCTTT. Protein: CASRLLGQGGEAFF.

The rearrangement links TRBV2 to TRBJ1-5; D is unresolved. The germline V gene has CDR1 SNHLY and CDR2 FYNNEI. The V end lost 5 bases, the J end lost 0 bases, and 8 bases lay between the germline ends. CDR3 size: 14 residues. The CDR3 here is CASSYRPSNQPQHF. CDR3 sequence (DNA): TGTGCCAGCAGTTATCGTCCTAGCAATCAGCCCCAGCATTTT.

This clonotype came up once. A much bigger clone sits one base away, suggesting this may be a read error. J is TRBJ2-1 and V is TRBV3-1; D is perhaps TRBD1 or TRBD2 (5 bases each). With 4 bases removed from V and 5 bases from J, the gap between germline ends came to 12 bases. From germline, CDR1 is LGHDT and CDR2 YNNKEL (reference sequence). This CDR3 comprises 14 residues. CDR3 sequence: CASSRRDHNNEQFF. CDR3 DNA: TGTGCCAGCAGCCGCCGGGACCACAACAATGAGCAGTTCTTC.

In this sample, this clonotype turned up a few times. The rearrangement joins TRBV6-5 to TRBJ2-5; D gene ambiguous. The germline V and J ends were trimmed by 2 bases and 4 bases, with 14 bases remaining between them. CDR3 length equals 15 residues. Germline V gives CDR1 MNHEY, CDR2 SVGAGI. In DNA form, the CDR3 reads TGTGCCAGCAGTTACGGTAGTATCCGCCCAGAGACCCAGTACTTC. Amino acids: CASSYGSIRPETQYF.